Each of the 26 T cell receptor beta chains below was sequenced from the same sample in a study of cytomegalovirus exposure and HLA in healthy donors. TCRdb's copy holds only in-frame clones and misses some; the assay was immunoSEQ multiplex PCR. The table shows 100,000 to 150,000 clones, with 89% occurring only once. The material sequenced was PBMCs. The source is a woman aged 18-29 years in good health and CMV-seronegative.

The V and J genes are TRBV12-5 and TRBJ1-5, with 7 bases fitting TRBD1. Germline CDR1 LGHNT, CDR2 FRNRAP. The length of the CDR3 is 15 residues. V was clipped by 4 bases and J by 4 bases; unmatched bases: 7. CDR3 DNA sequence: TGTGCTAGTGGTTCCCGGGACAGCTCGAATCAGCCCCAGCATTTT. Translation gives CASGSRDSSNQPQHF.

This chain connects TRBV4-1 to TRBJ1-1, with a weak D call TRBD1 (5 bases). This CDR3 contains 13 residues. With 0 bases removed from V and 11 bases from J, the gap between germline ends came to 13 bases. In germline, CDR1 is MGHRA, CDR2 YSYEKL. This chain's CDR3 is CASSQDRGVQAFF. DNA for the CDR3: TGCGCCAGCAGCCAAGATCGGGGGGTCCAGGCTTTCTTT.

This chain joins TRBV6-5 and TRBJ1-6; 7 bases line up with TRBD1. CDR1 and CDR2 (germline): MNHEY, SVGAGI. This CDR3 has 12 amino acids. V trimming: 6 bases; J trimming: 8 bases; junction bases outside the gene matches: 1. The CDR3 region has the DNA TGTGCCAGCAGGGACAGGCATTCACCCCTCCACTTT. Translating it yields CASRDRHSPLHF.

The V gene is TRBV2, the J gene TRBJ1-1; D might be TRBD1 (5 bases). V shed 6 bases and J shed 4 bases, with 6 bases lying between them. The CDR3 length is 11 residues. The germline V gene encodes CDR1 SNHLY and CDR2 FYNNEI. CDR3 bases: TGTGCCAGCAGGACAGTCACTGAAGCTTTCTTT. Amino acids: CASRTVTEAFF. The full variable domain, with the rest looked up from reference TRBV2 and TRBJ1-1, is EPEVTQTPSHQVTQMGQEVILRCVPISNHLYFYWYRQILGQKVEFLVSFYNNEISEKSEIFDDQFSVERPDGSNFTLKIRSTKLEDSAMYFCASRTVTEAFFGQGTRLTVV.

The V call is TRBV6-5, the J call TRBJ2-3; D call uncertain. Per germline, CDR1 MNHEY and CDR2 SVGAGI. The CDR3 has 14 amino acids. Trimming removed 1 base at V and 6 bases at J, with 11 bases between. CDR3 nucleotide sequence: TGTGCCAGCAGTTACTGGGCCAACGGCGATACGCAGTATTTT. Its protein is CASSYWANGDTQYF.

The chain couples TRBV7-9 to TRBJ2-7, with 7 positions matching TRBD2. Germline values: CDR1 SEHNR, CDR2 FQNEAQ (reference sequence). The trim removed 5 bases at V and 2 bases at J, leaving 9 bases unmatched. This CDR3 has 15 residues. The CDR3 is CASSGAGGTAYEQYF. The DNA for the CDR3 is TGTGCCAGCAGCGGTGCCGGGGGGACCGCCTACGAGCAGTACTTC.

This clone was seen a handful of times. The CDR3 sequence: CAISVQGDQPQHF. Here the CDR3 DNA reads TGTGCCATCAGTGTACAAGGGGATCAGCCCCAGCATTTT. The rearrangement joins TRBV10-3 to TRBJ1-5, with D tentatively TRBD1 (5 bases). The CDR3 consists of 13 residues. V was clipped by 4 bases and J by 5 bases, with 9 bases between them. CDR1 and CDR2 (germline): ENHRY, SYGVKD.

V is TRBV5-1 and J is TRBJ1-4; 7 bases match TRBD1. V lost 4 bases, J lost 5 bases, and 8 bases stayed unmatched. The CDR3 extends over 15 amino acids. Germline V lookup: CDR1 SGHRS, CDR2 YFSETQ. The CDR3 DNA reads TGCGCCAGCAGCCTGGAACCAGGGGGGAATGAAAAACTGTTTTTT. Amino acids: CASSLEPGGNEKLFF.

This sequence joins TRBV10-3 and TRBJ1-1; D perhaps matches TRBD1 (5 bases). Deletions cut 7 bases from V and 1 base from J, with 10 bases between. Germline CDR1 and CDR2: ENHRY and SYGVKD. This CDR3 contains 13 residues. The CDR3 spells CAITLQENTEAFF. CDR3 sequence (DNA): TGTGCCATCACATTACAGGAGAACACTGAAGCTTTCTTT.

This chain connects TRBV5-6 to TRBJ1-2, with D possibly being TRBD1 (6 bases). Germline values: CDR1 SGHDT, CDR2 YYEEEE. Deletions cut 4 bases from V and 8 bases from J, with 21 bases between. The CDR3 extends over 15 amino acids. The chain's CDR3 is CASSLKWEQGTGYTF. The CDR3 coding sequence is TGTGCCAGCAGCCTCAAATGGGAGCAGGGGACCGGCTACACCTTC.

CDR3 in amino acids: CASSTGQGQYEQYF. The CDR3 DNA reads as TGTGCCAGTAGTACCGGACAGGGCCAGTACGAGCAGTACTTC. The chain combines TRBV19 with TRBJ2-7; 8 bases map to TRBD1. The CDR3 has 14 amino acids. Germline V CDR1 and CDR2: LNHDA, SQIVND (reference sequence). With 4 bases clipped from V and 4 bases from J, the junction kept 6 bases outside the gene matches.

The V gene is TRBV19, the J gene TRBJ1-4; no reliable D call. Germline CDR1 is LNHDA and CDR2 is SQIVND (reference sequence). Trimming left V 3 bases short and J 2 bases short, with 10 bases between. CDR3 size: 15 residues. CDR3 bases: TGTGCCAGTAGTATTTGGGGAGCCACTAATGAAAAACTGTTTTTT. Its protein product is CASSIWGATNEKLFF.

The chain uses TRBV27 and TRBJ2-7; 7 nucleotides line up with TRBD2. Losses at the gene ends were 2 bases for V and 2 bases for J; bases not matched to a gene: 3. The CDR3 totals 14 residues. The germline gives CDR1 MNHEY, CDR2 SMNVEV (reference sequence). The CDR3 nucleotides read TGTGCCAGCAGTTTAATTGGGGGGGCCTACGAGCAGTACTTC. This encodes CASSLIGGAYEQYF.

V is TRBV6-5 and J is TRBJ2-7; 7 bases agree with TRBD1. The CDR3 consists of 15 residues. The V segment lost 0 bases and the J segment 1 base; nucleotides outside the gene matches: 3. From germline, CDR1 is MNHEY and CDR2 SVGAGI. CDR3 in amino acids: CASSYSRGQSYEQYF. In nucleotides, the CDR3 is TGTGCCAGCAGTTACTCAAGGGGGCAATCCTACGAGCAGTACTTC.

This clone was seen a single time. The chain joins TRBV29-1 to TRBJ1-1; D uncertain. Germline CDR1 and CDR2: SQVTM and ANQGSEA. CDR3 length: 12 amino acids. V was trimmed by 7 bases and J by 0 bases, leaving 9 bases between them. CDR3 sequence: CSANSLNTEAFF. In nucleotides, the CDR3 is TGCAGCGCGAACAGTCTGAACACTGAAGCTTTCTTT.

The J gene is TRBJ2-3, the V gene TRBV10-2; tentatively, D is TRBD1 (6 bases). V lost 7 bases and J lost 2, with 13 bases in between. The CDR3 is 14 amino acids. CDR1 is WSHSY, CDR2 SAAADI, per germline. The CDR3 protein is CASNLQGPTDTQYF. The CDR3 bases are TGCGCCAGCAATTTGCAGGGGCCCACAGATACGCAGTATTTT.

V is TRBV19 and J is TRBJ2-1; TRBD2 agrees at 14 bases. Germline CDR1 is LNHDA and CDR2 is SQIVND (reference sequence). V trimming: 7 bases; J trimming: 8 bases; junction bases outside the gene matches: 10. CDR3 length equals 16 residues. CDR3 nucleotide sequence: TGTGCCAGTAAATTTGGACTAGCGGGGGGATTTGATGAGCAGTTCTTC. Its protein is CASKFGLAGGFDEQFF.

V usage is TRBV5-1 and J usage is TRBJ2-1, with TRBD1 as a possible D gene (6 bases). The germline CDR1 and CDR2 sequences are SGHRS and YFSETQ. The V end lost 4 bases, the J end lost 0 bases, and 11 bases lay between the germline ends. The CDR3 covers 15 residues. Here the CDR3 DNA reads TGCGCCAGCAGCCCTGGACAGACCTCCTACAATGAGCAGTTCTTC. Translated, it gives CASSPGQTSYNEQFF.

CDR3 amino acids: CASGLVTGGTYNSPLHF. CDR3 coding DNA: TGTGCTAGTGGTTTGGTAACGGGCGGGACCTATAATTCACCCCTCCACTTT. This chain connects TRBV12-5 to TRBJ1-6; the D is unclear. There are 17 residues in the CDR3. Germline assignment: CDR1 LGHNT and CDR2 FRNRAP. Trimming shortened V by 0 bases and J by 2 bases, and 11 bases separated the two germline ends.

The chain has TRBV6-1 and TRBJ2-1; 12 bases are shared with TRBD1. This CDR3 has 14 amino acids. The germline gives CDR1 MNHNS, CDR2 SASEGT. V shed 6 bases and J 7 bases; nucleotides not matched to a gene: 4. DNA for the CDR3: TGTGCCAGCAGCCGGGACAGGGGGCTTAATGAGCAGTTCTTC. Translation: CASSRDRGLNEQFF.

The chain has TRBV5-1 and TRBJ2-5; TRBD2 matches 14 bases. Germline CDR1 is SGHRS and CDR2 is YFSETQ. The CDR3 runs to 17 residues. Losses at the gene ends were 5 bases for V and 2 bases for J; bases not matched to a gene: 8. The CDR3 loop is CASSSGLAGGQQETQYF. CDR3 coding DNA: TGCGCCAGCAGTTCCGGACTAGCGGGGGGCCAACAAGAGACCCAGTACTTC.

This rearrangement joins TRBV7-9 to TRBJ2-5; 9 bases map to TRBD2. V gave up 4 bases and J gave up 0 bases; unmatched junction bases: 9. The CDR3 runs 17 residues. CDR1 is SEHNR and CDR2 is FQNEAQ in the germline V gene (reference sequence). The CDR3: CASSSTLAGTYQETQYF. CDR3 DNA sequence: TGTGCCAGCAGCTCGACCCTAGCGGGGACGTACCAAGAGACCCAGTACTTC.

The chain employs TRBV9 and TRBJ2-1; TRBD1 is a possible D gene (5 bases). The V gene lost 0 bases and the J gene lost 4 bases, with 5 bases spanning the gap. CDR3 length: 13 amino acids. Germline assignment: CDR1 SGDLS and CDR2 YYNGEE. In nucleotides, the CDR3 is TGTGCCAGCAGCGTAGAGGGGTACAATGAGCAGTTCTTC. Translating it yields CASSVEGYNEQFF.

J is TRBJ2-5 and V is TRBV11-2, with 11 bases identical to TRBD2. Germline V lookup: CDR1 SGHAT, CDR2 FQNNGV. J was trimmed by 1 base and V by 7 bases; bases with no gene match: 8. The CDR3 is 16 amino acids. This chain's CDR3 is CASTERLAGPQETQYF. DNA of the CDR3: TGTGCCAGCACGGAGCGACTAGCGGGACCCCAAGAGACCCAGTACTTC.

The chain joins TRBV6-5 to TRBJ1-4; 8 nucleotides align to TRBD1. CDR1 is MNHEY, CDR2 SVGAGI, per germline. The CDR3 is made up of 16 amino acids. The ends lost 4 bases at V and 5 bases at J; junction bases unmatched: 9. The CDR3 region has the DNA TGTGCCAGCAGTTGGGACGGGGCAGGGGGCAATGAAAAACTGTTTTTT. Residues: CASSWDGAGGNEKLFF.

V gene TRBV7-8 combines with J gene TRBJ2-3, with 9 bases lining up with TRBD1. The CDR3 has 15 amino acids. The V and J ends lost 5 bases and 4 bases, in that order; junction bases with no gene match: 7. The germline gives CDR1 SGHVS, CDR2 FQNEAQ. CDR3 in DNA: TGTGCCAGCAGCAGTAGGGACAGGGCGGCAGATACGCAGTATTTT. Translated: CASSSRDRAADTQYF.